These 13 T cell receptor beta chains originate from one sample sequenced in a study of long-term antiretroviral therapy in people with HIV. Survey-level immunoSEQ v3.0 assays were run. Sequencing was performed with immunoSEQ multiplex PCR; in TCRdb, only in-frame clones are kept and a portion is missing. This sample has roughly 15,000 clones, with around four fifths found just once. The sequences come from unsorted PBMCs, collected 1.8 years before starting antiretroviral therapy. The receptors were sampled from a woman in her forties with HIV.

This clone has a handful of counts. CDR3 protein: CASSYLVDRRYGYTF. CDR3 nucleotide sequence: TGTGCCAGCAGTTACTTAGTAGACAGGCGCTATGGCTACACCTTC. This chain joins TRBV6-5 and TRBJ1-2; TRBD1 is a possible D gene (6 bases). The V gene lost 1 base and the J gene lost 4 bases, with 13 bases spanning the gap. This CDR3 region has 15 residues. Germline lookup yields CDR1 MNHEY and CDR2 SVGAGI.

The genes are TRBV11-3 and TRBJ1-5; no definite D call. With 3 bases removed from V and 3 bases from J, the gap between germline ends came to 21 bases. The CDR3 sequence is 18 residues long. Germline CDR1 is SGHNT and CDR2 is YENEEA. DNA for the CDR3: TGTGCCAGCAGCTTTCGCCCCCCTATAAGGGTCTACAATCAGCCCCAGCATTTT. The encoded protein is CASSFRPPIRVYNQPQHF.

V is TRBV5-4 and J is TRBJ2-6; D is unclear. This CDR3 spans 15 amino acids. The V gene's germline CDR1 is SGHNT and CDR2 YYREEE (reference sequence). V lost 1 base, J lost 0 bases, and 5 bases lay in between. The CDR3 spells CASSLRASGANVLTF. DNA for the CDR3: TGTGCCAGCAGCTTGAGGGCCTCTGGGGCCAACGTCCTGACTTTC.

The rearrangement joins TRBV28 to TRBJ1-1; D is possibly TRBD1 (5 bases). The CDR3 runs to 13 residues. The germline CDR1 and CDR2 sequences are MDHEN and SYDVKM. Trimming cost V 2 bases and J 4 bases, with 8 bases left between them. The CDR3 nucleotides read TGTGCCAGCAGTTTACGGGGGGGCACTGAAGCTTTCTTT. Protein product: CASSLRGGTEAFF.

The chain recombines TRBV2 with TRBJ2-7; 8 nucleotides align to TRBD1. CDR3 length equals 16 residues. Trimming removed 6 bases from V and 1 base from J; junction bases left unmatched: 11. Germline V lookup: CDR1 SNHLY, CDR2 FYNNEI. CDR3 nucleotides: TGTGCCAGCAGCGGATCATACAGGGGGACTTCCTACGAGCAGTACTTC. It specifies CASSGSYRGTSYEQYF.

The chain has TRBV7-4 and TRBJ2-2; no firm D call. This CDR3 is built from 18 residues. CDR1 is SGHVT and CDR2 is SQSDAQ in the germline V gene. With 5 bases removed from V and 0 bases from J, the gap between germline ends came to 19 bases. CDR3 sequence (DNA): TGTGCCAGCAGCCAAAAAATCAGAGGCACCACGAACACCGGGGAGCTGTTTTTT. Protein: CASSQKIRGTTNTGELFF.

The chain uses TRBV28 and TRBJ1-2; D is undetermined. Germline V gene data show CDR1 as MDHEN and CDR2 as SYDVKM. This CDR3 spans 14 amino acids. V lost 3 bases, J lost 6 bases, and 14 bases lay in between. CDR3 nucleotides: TGTGCCAGCAGTTTCGCAGGAGGGTATCATGGCTACACCTTC. This sequence encodes CASSFAGGYHGYTF.

This sequence joins TRBV7-9 and TRBJ2-1; D possibly matches TRBD1 or TRBD2 (5 bases each). The ends were cut back, 5 bases at V and 6 bases at J, with 11 bases in the middle. The CDR3 totals 13 residues. The germline gives CDR1 SEHNR, CDR2 FQNEAQ (reference sequence). The CDR3 DNA reads as TGTGCCAGCAGCCGTGGGACCCGCAATGAGCAGTTCTTC. Residues: CASSRGTRNEQFF.

The chain is built from TRBV13 and TRBJ1-2; 7 bases line up with TRBD1. V trimming: 5 bases; J trimming: 2 bases; junction bases outside the gene matches: 8. Per germline, CDR1 PRHDT and CDR2 FYEKMQ (reference sequence). The CDR3 totals 15 residues. This CDR3 is CASSPQVTGNYGYTF. In DNA form, the CDR3 reads TGTGCCAGCAGCCCCCAGGTGACAGGGAACTATGGCTACACCTTC. Full variable domain (remainder filled in from reference TRBV13 and TRBJ1-2): AAGVIQSPRHLIKEKRETATLKCYPIPRHDTVYWYQQGPGQDPQFLISFYEKMQSDKGSIPDRFSAQQFSDYHSELNMSSLELGDSALYFCASSPQVTGNYGYTFGSGTRLTVV.

The chain joins TRBV6-6 to TRBJ2-7, with a tentative D call TRBD1 (5 bases). Germline CDR1 reads MNHNY; CDR2 reads SVGAGI (reference sequence). This CDR3 comprises 13 residues. Trimming removed 4 bases at V and 3 bases at J, with 10 bases between. CDR3: CASSSRTLYEQYF. CDR3 nucleotides: TGTGCCAGCAGTTCTCGGACACTCTACGAGCAGTACTTC.

This clone showed up just a few times. The CDR3 DNA reads TGCGCCAGCAGCCAAGATACGACCGCAGGAAACACCATATATTTT. Protein product: CASSQDTTAGNTIYF. The J gene is TRBJ1-3, the V gene TRBV4-3; D is unresolved. Germline values: CDR1 LGHNA, CDR2 YSLEER. The CDR3 totals 15 residues. With 0 bases removed from V and 4 bases from J, the gap between germline ends came to 10 bases.

The V and J genes are TRBV5-6 and TRBJ2-3; 8 positions match TRBD2. CDR1 is SGHDT and CDR2 is YYEEEE in the germline V gene. The CDR3 is 17 residues long. Losses at the gene ends were 2 bases for V and 0 bases for J; bases not matched to a gene: 8. This CDR3 is CASSFGLAASSTDTQYF. Here the CDR3 DNA reads TGTGCCAGCAGCTTCGGACTAGCAGCCTCTAGCACAGATACGCAGTATTTT.

This chain uses TRBV5-4 with TRBJ2-7; no firm D call. The CDR3 has 12 residues. Germline CDR1 reads SGHNT; CDR2 reads YYREEE (reference sequence). The V end lost 0 bases, the J end lost 1 base, and 2 bases lay between the germline ends. Written as DNA, the CDR3 is TGTGCCAGCAGCTTGGAATCCTACGAGCAGTACTTC. Protein product: CASSLESYEQYF.